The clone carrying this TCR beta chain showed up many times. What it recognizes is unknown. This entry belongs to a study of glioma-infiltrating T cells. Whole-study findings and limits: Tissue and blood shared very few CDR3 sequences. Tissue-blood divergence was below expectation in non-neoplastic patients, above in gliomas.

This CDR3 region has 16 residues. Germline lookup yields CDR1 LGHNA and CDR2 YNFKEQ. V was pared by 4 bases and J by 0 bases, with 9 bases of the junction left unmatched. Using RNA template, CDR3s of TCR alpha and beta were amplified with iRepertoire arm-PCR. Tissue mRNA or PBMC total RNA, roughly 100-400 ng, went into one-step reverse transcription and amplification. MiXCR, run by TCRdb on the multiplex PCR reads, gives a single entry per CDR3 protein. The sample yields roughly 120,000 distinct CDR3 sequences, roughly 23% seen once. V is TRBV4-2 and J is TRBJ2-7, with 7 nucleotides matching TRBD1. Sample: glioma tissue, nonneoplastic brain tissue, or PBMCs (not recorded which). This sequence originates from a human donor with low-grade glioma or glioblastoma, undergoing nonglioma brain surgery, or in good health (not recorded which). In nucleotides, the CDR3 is TGTGCCAGCAGCCCTAGGACAGGATCGAGCTCCTACGAGCAGTACTTC. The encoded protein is CASSPRTGSSSYEQYF.